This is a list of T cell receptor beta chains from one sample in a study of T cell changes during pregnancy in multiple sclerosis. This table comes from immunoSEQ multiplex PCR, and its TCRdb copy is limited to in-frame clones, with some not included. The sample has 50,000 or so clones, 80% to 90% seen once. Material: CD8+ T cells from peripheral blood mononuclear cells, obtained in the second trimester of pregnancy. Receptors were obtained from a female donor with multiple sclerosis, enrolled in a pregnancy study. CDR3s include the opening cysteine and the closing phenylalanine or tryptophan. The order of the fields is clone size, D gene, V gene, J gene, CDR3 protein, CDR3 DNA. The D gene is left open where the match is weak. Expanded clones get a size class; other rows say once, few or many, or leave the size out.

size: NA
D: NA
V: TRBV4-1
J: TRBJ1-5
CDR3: CASSQGPSGNQPQHF
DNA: TGCGCCAGCAGCCAAGGCCCCAGTGGCAATCAGCCCCAGCATTTT

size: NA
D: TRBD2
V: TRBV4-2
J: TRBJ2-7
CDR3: CASSHWAGGGNEQYF
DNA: TGTGCCAGCAGCCATTGGGCGGGGGGAGGCAACGAGCAGTACTTC

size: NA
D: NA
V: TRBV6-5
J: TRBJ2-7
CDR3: CASSYGGTGEQYF
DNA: TGTGCCAGCAGTTATGGGGGGACCGGCGAGCAGTACTTC

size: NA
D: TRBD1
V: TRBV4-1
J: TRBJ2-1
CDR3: CASSLLGQGYNEQFF
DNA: TGCGCCAGCAGCCTACTAGGACAGGGATACAATGAGCAGTTCTTC

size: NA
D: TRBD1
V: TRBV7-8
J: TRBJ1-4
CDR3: CASRDSFNEKLFF
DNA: TGTGCCAGTAGGGACAGCTTTAATGAAAAACTGTTTTTT

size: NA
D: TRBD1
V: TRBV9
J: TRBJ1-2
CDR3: CASSSRGQGTNYGYTF
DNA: TGTGCCAGCAGCTCCCGGGGACAGGGGACTAACTATGGCTACACCTTC

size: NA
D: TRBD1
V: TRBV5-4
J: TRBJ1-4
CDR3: CASSTGTENEKLFF
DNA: TGTGCCAGCAGCACCGGGACAGAGAATGAAAAACTGTTTTTT

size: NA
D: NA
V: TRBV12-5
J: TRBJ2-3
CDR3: CASGSPLEGTDTQYF
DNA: TGTGCTAGTGGTTCCCCGCTTGAGGGCACAGATACGCAGTATTTT

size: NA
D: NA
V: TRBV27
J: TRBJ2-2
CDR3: CASAGGGPSLDLTGELFF
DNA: TGTGCCAGCGCTGGGGGGGGCCCTTCTCTAGACCTCACCGGGGAGCTGTTTTTT

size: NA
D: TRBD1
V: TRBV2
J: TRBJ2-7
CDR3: CASSDEGQGTYEQYF
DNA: TGTGCCAGCAGTGATGAAGGACAGGGCACCTACGAGCAGTACTTC

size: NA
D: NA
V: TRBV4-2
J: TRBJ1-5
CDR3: CASSQDLSSHQPQHF
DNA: TGTGCCAGCAGCCAAGATCTGTCCAGTCATCAGCCCCAGCATTTT

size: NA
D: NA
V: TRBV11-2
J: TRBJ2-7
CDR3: CASSLSRGSYEQYF
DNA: TGTGCCAGCAGCTTATCTAGGGGATCCTACGAGCAGTACTTC

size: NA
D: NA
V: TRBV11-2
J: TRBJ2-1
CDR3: CASSSQGGSYNEQFF
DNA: TGTGCCAGCAGCTCGCAGGGGGGCAGCTACAATGAGCAGTTCTTC

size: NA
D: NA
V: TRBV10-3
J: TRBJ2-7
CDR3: CAISDSTYEQYF
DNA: TGTGCCATCAGTGATTCGACTTACGAGCAGTACTTC

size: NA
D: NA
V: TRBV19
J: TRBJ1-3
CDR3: CASRGRVGNTIYF
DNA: TGTGCCAGTAGGGGCCGAGTTGGAAACACCATATATTTT

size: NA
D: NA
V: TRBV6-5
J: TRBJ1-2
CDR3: CASSSDSNYGYTF
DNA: TGTGCCAGCAGTTCGGACAGTAACTATGGCTACACCTTC

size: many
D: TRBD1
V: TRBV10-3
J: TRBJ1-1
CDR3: CAIRAGTENTEAFF
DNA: TGTGCCATCAGAGCCGGGACAGAGAACACTGAAGCTTTCTTT

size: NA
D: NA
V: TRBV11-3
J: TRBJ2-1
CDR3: CASSPDHGDEGDEQFF
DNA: TGTGCCAGCAGCCCCGACCACGGGGATGAGGGCGATGAGCAGTTCTTC

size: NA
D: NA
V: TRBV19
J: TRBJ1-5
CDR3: CASSASLWQPQHF
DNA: TGTGCCAGTAGTGCGTCCCTATGGCAGCCCCAGCATTTT

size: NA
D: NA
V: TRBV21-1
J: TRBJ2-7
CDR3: CASSKTPRTGSGEQYF
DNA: TGTGCCAGCAGCAAAACCCCCCGGACAGGGTCGGGCGAGCAGTACTTC

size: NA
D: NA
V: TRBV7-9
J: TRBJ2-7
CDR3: CASSMSTVSYEQYF
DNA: TGTGCCAGCAGCATGTCTACAGTATCCTACGAGCAGTACTTC

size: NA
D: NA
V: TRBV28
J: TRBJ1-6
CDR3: CASSINRESTPLHF
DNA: TGTGCCAGCAGTATCAACAGGGAGTCGACACCCCTCCACTTT

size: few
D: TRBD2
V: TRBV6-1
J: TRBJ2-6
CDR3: CASSEAAGAGANVLTF
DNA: TGTGCCAGCAGTGAAGCTGCGGGGGCTGGGGCCAACGTCCTGACTTTC

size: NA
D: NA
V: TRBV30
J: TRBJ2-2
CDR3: CAWSLHVAGTGELFF
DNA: TGTGCCTGGAGTCTTCATGTTGCGGGCACCGGGGAGCTGTTTTTT

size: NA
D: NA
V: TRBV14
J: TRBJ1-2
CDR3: CASSQYRDLVYGYTF
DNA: TGTGCCAGCAGCCAGTACCGGGACTTAGTCTATGGCTACACCTTC

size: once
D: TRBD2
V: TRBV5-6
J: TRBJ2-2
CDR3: CASSLPTSGNTGELFF
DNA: TGTGCCAGCAGCTTACCGACTAGCGGTAACACCGGGGAGCTGTTTTTT

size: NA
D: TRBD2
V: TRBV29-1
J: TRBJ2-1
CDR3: CSATGRGSYNEQFF
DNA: TGCAGCGCAACGGGGAGGGGATCATACAATGAGCAGTTCTTC

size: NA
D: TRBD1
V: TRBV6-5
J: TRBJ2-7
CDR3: CASSQGQGPYEQYF
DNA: TGTGCCAGCAGTCAGGGACAGGGGCCCTACGAGCAGTACTTC

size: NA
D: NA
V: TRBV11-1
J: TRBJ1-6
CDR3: CASKHGQESYNSPLHF
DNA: TGTGCCAGCAAACATGGGCAGGAATCCTATAATTCACCCCTCCACTTT

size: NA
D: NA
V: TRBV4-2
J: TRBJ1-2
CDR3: CASSQRQDGYTF
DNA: TGTGCCAGCAGCCAGAGACAGGATGGCTACACCTTC

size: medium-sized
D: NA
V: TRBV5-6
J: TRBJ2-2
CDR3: CASSLAVRELFF
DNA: TGTGCCAGCAGCTTGGCGGTACGGGAGCTGTTTTTT

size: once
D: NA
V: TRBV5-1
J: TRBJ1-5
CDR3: CASAPPEGGDQPQHF
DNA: TGCGCCAGCGCACCCCCGGAGGGAGGGGATCAGCCCCAGCATTTT

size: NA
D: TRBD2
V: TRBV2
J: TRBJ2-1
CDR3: CASSEGLAGGLLDSEQFF
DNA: TGTGCCAGCAGTGAAGGGCTAGCGGGAGGTCTTCTAGACAGTGAGCAGTTCTTC

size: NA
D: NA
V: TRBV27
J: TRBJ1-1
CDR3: CASSLEEGTEAFF
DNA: TGTGCCAGCAGTTTGGAGGAAGGCACTGAAGCTTTCTTT

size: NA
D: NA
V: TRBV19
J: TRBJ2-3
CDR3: CASSIVPGDTQYF
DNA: TGTGCCAGTAGTATAGTCCCAGGAGATACGCAGTATTTT

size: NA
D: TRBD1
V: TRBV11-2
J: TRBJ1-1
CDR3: CASSPHRGSEAFF
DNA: TGTGCCAGCAGCCCCCACAGGGGGTCTGAAGCTTTCTTT

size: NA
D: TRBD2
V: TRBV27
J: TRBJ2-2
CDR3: CASSILAGASGELFF
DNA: TGTGCCAGCAGCATACTAGCGGGAGCTTCCGGGGAGCTGTTTTTT

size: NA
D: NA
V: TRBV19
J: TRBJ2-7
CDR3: CASSPSKPYEQYF
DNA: TGTGCCAGTAGCCCCAGTAAACCTTACGAGCAGTACTTC

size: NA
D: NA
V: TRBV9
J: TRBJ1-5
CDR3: CASSVGQSNQPQHF
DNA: TGTGCCAGCAGTGTTGGACAGAGCAATCAGCCCCAGCATTTT

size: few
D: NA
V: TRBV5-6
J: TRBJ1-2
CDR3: CASSLGSPYGYTF
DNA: TGTGCCAGCAGCTTGGGCAGTCCATATGGCTACACCTTC

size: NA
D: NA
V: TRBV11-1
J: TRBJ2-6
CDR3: CASSPGIDSGANVLTF
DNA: TGTGCCAGCAGCCCCGGGATAGACTCTGGGGCCAACGTCCTGACTTTC

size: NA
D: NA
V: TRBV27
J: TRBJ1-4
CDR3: CASSFSGSNEKLFF
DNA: TGTGCCAGCAGTTTCAGCGGTTCTAATGAAAAACTGTTTTTT